These T cell receptor beta chains were read from a single sample in a study of blood T cell repertoires in COVID-19. The method was immunoSEQ multiplex PCR; TCRdb's version includes in-frame clones alone and lacks a portion of them. There are some 89,000 clones in the sample; around 87% occur only once, and 15% lies in the top ten. Specimen: peripheral blood. All receptors derive from a human donor in a cohort sampled during active COVID-19. The conserved cysteine and the conserved F or W are not part of the CDR3 here. Some rows have no size entry. The others give once, few or many, or a class for an expanded clone.

TRBV28	TRBJ2-7	NA	ASSITQGYEQY
TRBV19	TRBJ2-7	NA	ASSIGPAGSTYEQY
TRBV5-1	TRBJ2-1	NA	ASSRTQGSRGNEQF
TRBV13	TRBJ2-7	NA	ASSLGLGQYEQY
TRBV4-2	TRBJ1-1	NA	ASSHPGGTGGANTEAF
TRBV10-3	TRBJ1-4	few	AISEGRATNEKLF
TRBV6-2/TRBV6-3	TRBJ1-5	NA	ASSYVQNQPQH
TRBV7-4	TRBJ2-7	NA	ASGGREPYEQY
TRBV7-2	TRBJ2-2	NA	ASSFGLAGVTGELF
TRBV18	TRBJ2-3	NA	ASSLRGLAGVDTQY
TRBV19	TRBJ1-1	NA	ASSIEQRNTEAF
TRBV10-2	TRBJ1-1	NA	ASSGGNTEAF
TRBV30	TRBJ2-7	once	AWGAGVGPYEQY
TRBV4-1	TRBJ1-2	NA	ASSQGGREIYGYT
TRBV6-5	TRBJ1-2	NA	ASSYSRLKGYT
TRBV7-9	TRBJ1-2	NA	ASRRGTEDYGYT
TRBV29-1	TRBJ1-1	NA	SVEGGLTSMNTEAF
TRBV30	TRBJ1-2	NA	ASGTRD
TRBV15	TRBJ2-3	NA	ATSRGLGLAGVDTQY
TRBV19	TRBJ2-1	NA	ASSIGSDLQQF
TRBV5-1	TRBJ1-1	NA	ASSSRQGVPATEAF
TRBV28	TRBJ2-2	NA	ASSLPGLGETGELF
TRBV2	TRBJ1-1	NA	ASSEGGGYTEAF
TRBV14	TRBJ1-1	NA	ASSQDKTRAGVRTEAF
TRBV6-2/TRBV6-3	TRBJ2-1	NA	ASSWVTSGRANEQF
TRBV10-1	TRBJ2-6	few	ASSPGSGANVLT
TRBV10-2	TRBJ2-1	few	ASSESTLGNEQF
TRBV11-2	TRBJ2-1	NA	ASSLVRTGATEQF
TRBV10-2	TRBJ1-2	few	ASSESMLGRRYT
TRBV5-1	TRBJ2-7	NA	ASSEWTGTYEQY
TRBV25-1	TRBJ2-3	NA	ASKGTSGGADTQY
TRBV7-6	TRBJ1-5	NA	ASSPSSGQNQPQH
TRBV5-6	TRBJ2-7	NA	ASSLSTYEQY
TRBV21-1	TRBJ2-7	NA	ASSKGLAGDKAFAQY
TRBV7-9	TRBJ1-4	once	ASSLSQTTNEKLF
TRBV9	TRBJ2-3	NA	ASSPGVGDTQY
TRBV7-7	TRBJ2-1	NA	ASSQGLAGTNEQF
TRBV28	TRBJ2-5	NA	ASSLGPGTEYQETQY
TRBV20-1	TRBJ2-7	few	SASRDTDYEQY
TRBV6-5	TRBJ1-2	NA	ASSTPSRNYGYT
TRBV3-1/TRBV3-2	TRBJ1-3	NA	ASSQENSLVISGNTIY
TRBV6-1	TRBJ2-1	NA	ASSGGGGTTVAEQF
TRBV28	TRBJ2-2	NA	ASSLIPRGPGELF
TRBV21-1	TRBJ2-1	NA	ASRGSGSYNEQF
TRBV27	TRBJ1-6	NA	ASSSGLGDRGSPLH
TRBV27	TRBJ1-1	NA	ASSPGGKYKTEAF
TRBV28	TRBJ2-5	NA	ASSQLGSQSETQY